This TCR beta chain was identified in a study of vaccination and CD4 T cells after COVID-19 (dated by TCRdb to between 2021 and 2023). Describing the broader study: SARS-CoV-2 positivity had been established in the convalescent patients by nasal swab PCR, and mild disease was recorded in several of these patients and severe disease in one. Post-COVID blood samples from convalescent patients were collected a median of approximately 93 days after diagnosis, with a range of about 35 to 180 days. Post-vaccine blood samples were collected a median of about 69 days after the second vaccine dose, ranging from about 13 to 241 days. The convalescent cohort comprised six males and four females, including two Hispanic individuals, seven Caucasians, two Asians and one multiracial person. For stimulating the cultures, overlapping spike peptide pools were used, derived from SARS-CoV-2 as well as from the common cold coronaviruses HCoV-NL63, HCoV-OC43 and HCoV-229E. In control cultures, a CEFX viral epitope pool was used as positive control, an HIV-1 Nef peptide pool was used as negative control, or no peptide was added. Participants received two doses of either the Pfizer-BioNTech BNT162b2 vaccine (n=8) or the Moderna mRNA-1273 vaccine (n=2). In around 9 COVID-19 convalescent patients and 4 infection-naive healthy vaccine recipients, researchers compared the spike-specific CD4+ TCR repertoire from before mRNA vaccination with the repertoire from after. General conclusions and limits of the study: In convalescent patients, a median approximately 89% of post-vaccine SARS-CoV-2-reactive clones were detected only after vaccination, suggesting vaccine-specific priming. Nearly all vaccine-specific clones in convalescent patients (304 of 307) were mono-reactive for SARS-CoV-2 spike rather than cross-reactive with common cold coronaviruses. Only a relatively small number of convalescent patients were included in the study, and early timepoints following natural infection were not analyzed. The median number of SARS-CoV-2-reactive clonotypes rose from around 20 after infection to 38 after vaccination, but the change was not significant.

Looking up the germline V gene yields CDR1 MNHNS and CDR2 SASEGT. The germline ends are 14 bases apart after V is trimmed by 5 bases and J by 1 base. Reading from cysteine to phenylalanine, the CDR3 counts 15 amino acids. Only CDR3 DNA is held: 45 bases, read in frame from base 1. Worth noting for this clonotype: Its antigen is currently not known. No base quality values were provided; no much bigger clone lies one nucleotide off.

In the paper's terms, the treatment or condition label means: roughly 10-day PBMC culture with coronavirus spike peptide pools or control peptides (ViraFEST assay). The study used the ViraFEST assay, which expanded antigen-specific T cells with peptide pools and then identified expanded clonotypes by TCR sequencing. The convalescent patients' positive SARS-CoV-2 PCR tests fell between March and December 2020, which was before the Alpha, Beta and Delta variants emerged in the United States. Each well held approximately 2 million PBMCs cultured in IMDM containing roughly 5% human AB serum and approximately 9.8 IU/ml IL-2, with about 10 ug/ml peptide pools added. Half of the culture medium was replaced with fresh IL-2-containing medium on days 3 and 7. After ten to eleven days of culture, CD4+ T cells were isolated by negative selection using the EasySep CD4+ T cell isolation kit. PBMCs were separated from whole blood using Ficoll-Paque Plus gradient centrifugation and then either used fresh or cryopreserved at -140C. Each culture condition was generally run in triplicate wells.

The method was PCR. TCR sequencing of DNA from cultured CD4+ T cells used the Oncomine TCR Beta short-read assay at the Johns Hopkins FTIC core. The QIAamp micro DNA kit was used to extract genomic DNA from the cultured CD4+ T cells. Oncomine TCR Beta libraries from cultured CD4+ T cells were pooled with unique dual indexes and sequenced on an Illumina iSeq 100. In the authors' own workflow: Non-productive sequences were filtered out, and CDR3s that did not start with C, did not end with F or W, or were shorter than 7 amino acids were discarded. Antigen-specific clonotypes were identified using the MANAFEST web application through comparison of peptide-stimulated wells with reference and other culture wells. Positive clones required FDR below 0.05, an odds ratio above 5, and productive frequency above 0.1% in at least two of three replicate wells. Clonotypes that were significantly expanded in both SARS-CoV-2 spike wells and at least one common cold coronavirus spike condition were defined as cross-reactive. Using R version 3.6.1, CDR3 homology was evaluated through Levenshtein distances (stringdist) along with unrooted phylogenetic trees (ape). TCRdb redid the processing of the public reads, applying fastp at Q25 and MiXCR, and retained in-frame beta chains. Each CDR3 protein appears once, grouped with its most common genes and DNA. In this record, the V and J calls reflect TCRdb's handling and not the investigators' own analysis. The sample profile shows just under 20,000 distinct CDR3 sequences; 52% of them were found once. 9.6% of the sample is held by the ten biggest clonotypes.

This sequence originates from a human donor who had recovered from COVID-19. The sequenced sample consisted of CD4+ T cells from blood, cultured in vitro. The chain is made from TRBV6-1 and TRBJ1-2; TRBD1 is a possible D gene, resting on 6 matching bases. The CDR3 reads CASSHRTDVNYGYTF. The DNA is TGTGCCAGCAGTCACCGGACAGATGTTAACTATGGCTACACCTTC.